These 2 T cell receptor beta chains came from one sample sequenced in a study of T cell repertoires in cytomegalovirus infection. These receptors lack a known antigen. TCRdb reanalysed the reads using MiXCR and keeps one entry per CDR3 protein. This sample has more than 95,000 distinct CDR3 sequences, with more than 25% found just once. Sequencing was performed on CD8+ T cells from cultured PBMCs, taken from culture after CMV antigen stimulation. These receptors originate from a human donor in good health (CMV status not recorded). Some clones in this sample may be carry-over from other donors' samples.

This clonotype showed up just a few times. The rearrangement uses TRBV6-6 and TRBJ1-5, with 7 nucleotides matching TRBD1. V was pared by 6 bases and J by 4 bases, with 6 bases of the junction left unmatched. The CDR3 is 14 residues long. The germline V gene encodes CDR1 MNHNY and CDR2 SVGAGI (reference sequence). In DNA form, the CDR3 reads TGTGCCAGCAGGGAGGGACAGTTGAATCAGCCCCAGCATTTT. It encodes CASREGQLNQPQHF.

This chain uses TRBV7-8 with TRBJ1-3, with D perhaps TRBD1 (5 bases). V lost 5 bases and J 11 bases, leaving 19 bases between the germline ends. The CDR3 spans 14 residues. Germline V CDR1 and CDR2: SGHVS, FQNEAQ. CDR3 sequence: CASSPDSGNFAIYF. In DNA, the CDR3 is TGTGCCAGCAGCCCCGACAGCGGAAACTTCGCCATATATTTT.